These T cell receptor beta chains were read from a single sample in a study of CD8 T cells in ankylosing spondylitis. MiXCR was run by TCRdb on the 5' RACE reads, yielding one entry per CDR3 protein. The table records some 240,000 distinct CDR3 sequences, more than 5.5% of them present only once. Sequenced input: blood, either unsorted or a sorted T cell fraction (not recorded which). The source is a male donor with ankylosing spondylitis. CDR3s include the opening cysteine and the closing phenylalanine or tryptophan. A D gene is named only where the DNA matches it firmly. Expanded clones get a size class; other rows say once, few or many, or leave the size out.

clone_size: few
d_call: -
v_call: TRBV5-5
j_call: TRBJ2-3
cdr3_aa: CASSLEGTLSTDTQYF
cdr3_nt: TGTGCCAGCAGCTTGGAAGGGACCCTTAGCACAGATACGCAGTATTTT

clone_size: many
d_call: -
v_call: TRBV6-1
j_call: TRBJ1-1
cdr3_aa: CASYRLGMNTEAFF
cdr3_nt: TGTGCCAGCTACCGTTTGGGCATGAACACTGAAGCTTTCTTT

clone_size: few
d_call: -
v_call: TRBV9
j_call: TRBJ1-1
cdr3_aa: CASSVEIGGYTEAFF
cdr3_nt: TGTGCCAGCAGCGTAGAAATCGGGGGCTACACTGAAGCTTTCTTT

clone_size: -
d_call: TRBD2
v_call: TRBV20-1
j_call: TRBJ2-7
cdr3_aa: CSAREMASGSYEQYF
cdr3_nt: TGCAGTGCTAGAGAGATGGCTAGCGGTTCCTACGAGCAGTACTTC

clone_size: many
d_call: -
v_call: TRBV7-6
j_call: TRBJ2-7
cdr3_aa: CASSSSPRDSSYEQYF
cdr3_nt: TGTGCCAGCAGCTCATCTCCCCGGGACTCTTCCTACGAGCAGTACTTC

clone_size: many
d_call: TRBD1
v_call: TRBV12-3/TRBV12-4
j_call: TRBJ2-2
cdr3_aa: CASTPGTGASELFF
cdr3_nt: TGTGCCAGCACCCCCGGGACAGGGGCTTCAGAGCTGTTTTTT

clone_size: many
d_call: -
v_call: TRBV5-6
j_call: TRBJ1-1
cdr3_aa: CASSLSLLGNTEAFF
cdr3_nt: TGTGCCAGCAGCTTGTCTCTCCTTGGAAACACTGAAGCTTTCTTT

clone_size: many
d_call: -
v_call: TRBV2
j_call: TRBJ1-6
cdr3_aa: CASRTRGYNSPLHF
cdr3_nt: TGTGCCAGCAGAACAAGGGGTTATAATTCACCCCTCCACTTT

clone_size: -
d_call: -
v_call: TRBV4-2
j_call: TRBJ2-3
cdr3_aa: CASSKPEDTQYF
cdr3_nt: TGTGCCAGCAGCAAACCAGAGGATACGCAGTATTTT

clone_size: many
d_call: -
v_call: TRBV29-1
j_call: TRBJ1-1
cdr3_aa: CSAPLNTEAFF
cdr3_nt: TGCAGCGCACCACTGAACACTGAAGCTTTCTTT

clone_size: many
d_call: -
v_call: TRBV3-1
j_call: TRBJ2-1
cdr3_aa: CASSQNSYYNEQFF
cdr3_nt: TGTGCCAGCAGCCAGAACAGCTACTACAATGAGCAGTTCTTC

clone_size: -
d_call: -
v_call: TRBV30
j_call: TRBJ1-1
cdr3_aa: CAWRMNTEAFF
cdr3_nt: TGTGCCTGGAGGATGAACACTGAAGCTTTCTTT

clone_size: -
d_call: -
v_call: TRBV6-5
j_call: TRBJ2-3
cdr3_aa: CASSYGQGFTDTQYF
cdr3_nt: TGTGCCAGCAGTTACGGGCAGGGATTCACAGATACGCAGTATTTT

clone_size: many
d_call: -
v_call: TRBV9
j_call: TRBJ2-4
cdr3_aa: CASSHEGGLAKNIQYF
cdr3_nt: TGTGCCAGCAGCCACGAAGGGGGACTAGCCAAAAACATTCAGTACTTC

clone_size: few
d_call: -
v_call: TRBV28
j_call: TRBJ2-7
cdr3_aa: CASSFQGGTYEQYF
cdr3_nt: TGTGCCAGCAGTTTCCAGGGGGGGACCTACGAGCAGTACTTC

clone_size: few
d_call: TRBD1
v_call: TRBV5-1
j_call: TRBJ2-2
cdr3_aa: CASSSGQGIYTGELFF
cdr3_nt: TGCGCCAGCAGCTCGGGACAGGGCATTTACACCGGGGAGCTGTTTTTT

clone_size: many
d_call: -
v_call: TRBV5-1
j_call: TRBJ2-7
cdr3_aa: CASSLGAGYEQYF
cdr3_nt: TGCGCCAGCAGCTTGGGTGCAGGGTACGAGCAGTACTTC

clone_size: many
d_call: TRBD2
v_call: TRBV15
j_call: TRBJ2-1
cdr3_aa: CATSRLAGSYNEQFF
cdr3_nt: TGTGCCACCAGCCGTCTAGCGGGGTCTTACAATGAGCAGTTCTTC

clone_size: few
d_call: -
v_call: TRBV20-1
j_call: TRBJ1-5
cdr3_aa: CSAFYMGEYSNQPQHF
cdr3_nt: TGCAGTGCTTTCTACATGGGAGAGTATAGCAATCAGCCCCAGCATTTT

clone_size: few
d_call: TRBD1
v_call: TRBV4-3
j_call: TRBJ1-6
cdr3_aa: CASSANRGLGSPLHF
cdr3_nt: TGCGCCAGCAGCGCAAACAGGGGGCTGGGTTCACCCCTCCACTTT

clone_size: many
d_call: -
v_call: TRBV4-2
j_call: TRBJ2-7
cdr3_aa: CASSQDSGAAYEQYF
cdr3_nt: TGTGCCAGCAGCCAAGATTCAGGGGCCGCCTACGAGCAGTACTTC

clone_size: many
d_call: -
v_call: TRBV30
j_call: TRBJ1-2
cdr3_aa: CAWSVTGTGYTF
cdr3_nt: TGTGCCTGGAGTGTAACAGGGACTGGCTACACCTTC